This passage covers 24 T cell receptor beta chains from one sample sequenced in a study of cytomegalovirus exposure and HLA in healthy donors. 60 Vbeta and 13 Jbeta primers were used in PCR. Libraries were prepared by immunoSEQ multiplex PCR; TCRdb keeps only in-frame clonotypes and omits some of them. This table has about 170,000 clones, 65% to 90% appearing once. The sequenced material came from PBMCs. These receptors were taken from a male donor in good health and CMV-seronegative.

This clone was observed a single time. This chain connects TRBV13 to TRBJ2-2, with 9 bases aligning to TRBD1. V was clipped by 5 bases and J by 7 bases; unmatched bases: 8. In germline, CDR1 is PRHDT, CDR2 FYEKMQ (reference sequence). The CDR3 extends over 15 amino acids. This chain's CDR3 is CASSPGQGWFGELFF. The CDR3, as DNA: TGTGCCAGCAGCCCGGGACAGGGATGGTTCGGGGAGCTGTTTTTT.

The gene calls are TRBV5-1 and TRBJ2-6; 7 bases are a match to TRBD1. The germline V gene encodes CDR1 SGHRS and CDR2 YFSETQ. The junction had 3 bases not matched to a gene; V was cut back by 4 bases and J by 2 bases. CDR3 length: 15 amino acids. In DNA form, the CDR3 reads TGCGCCAGCAGCCGACAGGGAGCTGGGGCCAACGTCCTGACTTTC. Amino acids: CASSRQGAGANVLTF.

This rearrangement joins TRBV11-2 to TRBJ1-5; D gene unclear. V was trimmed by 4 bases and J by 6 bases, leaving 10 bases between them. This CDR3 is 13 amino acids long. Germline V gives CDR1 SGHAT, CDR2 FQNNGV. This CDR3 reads CASSYSGGQPQHF. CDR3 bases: TGTGCCAGCAGCTACTCAGGTGGTCAGCCCCAGCATTTT.

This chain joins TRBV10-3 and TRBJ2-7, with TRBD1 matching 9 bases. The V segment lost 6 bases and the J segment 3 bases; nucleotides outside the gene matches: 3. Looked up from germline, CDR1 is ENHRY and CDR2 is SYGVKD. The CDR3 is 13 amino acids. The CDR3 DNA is TGTGCCATCAGGGGACAGGGCGGCTACGAGCAGTACTTC. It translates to CAIRGQGGYEQYF.

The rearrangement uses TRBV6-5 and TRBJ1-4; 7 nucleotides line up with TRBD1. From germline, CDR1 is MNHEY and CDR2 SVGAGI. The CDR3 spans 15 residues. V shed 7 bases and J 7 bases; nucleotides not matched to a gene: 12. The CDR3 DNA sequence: TGTGCCAGCACCACCCGGGGGGGGACAGTTGAAAAACTGTTTTTT. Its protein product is CASTTRGGTVEKLFF.

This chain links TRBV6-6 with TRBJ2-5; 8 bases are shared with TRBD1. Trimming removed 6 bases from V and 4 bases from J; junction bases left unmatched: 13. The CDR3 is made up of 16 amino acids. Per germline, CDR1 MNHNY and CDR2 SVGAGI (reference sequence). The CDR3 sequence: CASSLSDRDLRETQYF. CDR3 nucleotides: TGTGCCAGCAGCCTTTCGGACAGGGATTTGAGAGAGACCCAGTACTTC.

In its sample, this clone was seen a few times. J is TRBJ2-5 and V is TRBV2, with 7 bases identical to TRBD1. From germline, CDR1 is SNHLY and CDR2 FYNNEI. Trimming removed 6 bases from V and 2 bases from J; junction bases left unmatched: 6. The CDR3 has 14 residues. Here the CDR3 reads CASRLGQLQETQYF. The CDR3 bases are TGTGCCAGCAGGCTGGGACAGCTACAAGAGACCCAGTACTTC.

The CDR3 nucleotides are TGCGCCAGCAGCCCCCGAGCCGCAGGGTTGGGCTATGGCTACACCTTC. Translated: CASSPRAAGLGYGYTF. The rearrangement links TRBV5-1 to TRBJ1-2; tentatively, D is TRBD1 (5 bases). Germline CDR1 reads SGHRS; CDR2 reads YFSETQ. CDR3 length: 16 amino acids. The V gene lost 4 bases and the J gene lost 4 bases, with 20 bases spanning the gap. The variable domain in full, with the rest retrieved from reference TRBV5-1 and TRBJ1-2, is KAGVTQTPRYLIKTRGQQVTLSCSPISGHRSVSWYQQTPGQGLQFLFEYFSETQRNKGNFPGRFSGRQFSNSRSEMNVSTLELGDSALYLCASSPRAAGLGYGYTFGSGTRLTVV.

The CDR3 DNA is TGTGCCATCAGTACTAGCGGGGGGGGGAATGAGCAGTTCTTC. Its protein product is CAISTSGGGNEQFF. This chain uses TRBV10-3 with TRBJ2-1; 13 bases map to TRBD2. Trimming at V came to 5 bases and at J to 7 bases, leaving 2 bases not matched to a gene. The CDR3 is made up of 14 amino acids. Germline V gene lookup returns CDR1 ENHRY and CDR2 SYGVKD.

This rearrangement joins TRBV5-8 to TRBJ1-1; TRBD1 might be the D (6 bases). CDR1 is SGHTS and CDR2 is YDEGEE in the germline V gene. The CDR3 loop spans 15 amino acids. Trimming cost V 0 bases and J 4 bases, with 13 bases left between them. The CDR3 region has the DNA TGTGCCAGCAGCTTGGATCTACAGGGTCCCACTGAAGCTTTCTTT. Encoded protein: CASSLDLQGPTEAFF.

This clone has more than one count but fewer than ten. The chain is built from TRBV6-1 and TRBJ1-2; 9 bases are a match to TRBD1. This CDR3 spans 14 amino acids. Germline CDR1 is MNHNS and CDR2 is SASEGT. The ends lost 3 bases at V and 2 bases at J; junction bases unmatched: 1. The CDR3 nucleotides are TGTGCCAGCAGTGAGGGGACAGGGAACTATGGCTACACCTTC. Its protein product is CASSEGTGNYGYTF.

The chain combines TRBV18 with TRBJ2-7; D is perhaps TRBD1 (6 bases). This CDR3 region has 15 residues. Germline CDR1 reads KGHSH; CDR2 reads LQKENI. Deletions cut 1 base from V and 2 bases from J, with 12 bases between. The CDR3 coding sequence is TGTGCCAGCTCACCACAGGGGGTCAGCGCCTACGAGCAGTACTTC. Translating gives CASSPQGVSAYEQYF.

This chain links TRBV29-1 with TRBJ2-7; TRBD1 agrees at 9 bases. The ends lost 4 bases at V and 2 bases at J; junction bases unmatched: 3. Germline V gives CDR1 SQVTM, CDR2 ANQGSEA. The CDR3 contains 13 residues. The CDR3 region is CSVVRQGAYEQYF. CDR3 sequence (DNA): TGCAGCGTTGTTCGACAGGGGGCCTACGAGCAGTACTTC.

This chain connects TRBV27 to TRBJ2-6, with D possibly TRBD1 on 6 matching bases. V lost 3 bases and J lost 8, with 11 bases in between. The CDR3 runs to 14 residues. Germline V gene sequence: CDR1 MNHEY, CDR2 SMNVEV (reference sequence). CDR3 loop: CASSLHGTSNVLTF. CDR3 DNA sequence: TGTGCCAGCAGTTTGCACGGGACATCCAACGTCCTGACTTTC.

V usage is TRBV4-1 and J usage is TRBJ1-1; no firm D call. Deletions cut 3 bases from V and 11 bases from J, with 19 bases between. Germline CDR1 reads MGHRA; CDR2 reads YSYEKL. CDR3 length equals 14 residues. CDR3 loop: CASSHARNGFIAFF. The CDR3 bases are TGCGCCAGCAGCCACGCACGAAACGGGTTCATCGCTTTCTTT.

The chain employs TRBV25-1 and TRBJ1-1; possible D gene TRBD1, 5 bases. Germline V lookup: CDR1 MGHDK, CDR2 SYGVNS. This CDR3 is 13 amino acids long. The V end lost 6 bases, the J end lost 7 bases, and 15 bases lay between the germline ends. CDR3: CASSRTLQDEAFF. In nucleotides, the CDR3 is TGTGCCAGCAGCCGAACCTTACAGGATGAAGCTTTCTTT.

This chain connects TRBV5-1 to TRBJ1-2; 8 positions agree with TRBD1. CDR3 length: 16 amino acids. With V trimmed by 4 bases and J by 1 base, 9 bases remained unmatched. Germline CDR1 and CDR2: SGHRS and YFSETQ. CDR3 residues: CASSLDWDRRNYGYTF. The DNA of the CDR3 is TGCGCCAGCAGCCTCGATTGGGACAGGCGTAACTATGGCTACACCTTC.

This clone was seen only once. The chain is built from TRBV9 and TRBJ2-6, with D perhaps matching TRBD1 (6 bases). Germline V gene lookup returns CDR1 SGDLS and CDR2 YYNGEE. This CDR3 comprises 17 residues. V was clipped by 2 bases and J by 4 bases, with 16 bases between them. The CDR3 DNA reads TGTGCCAGCAGCGTTTTTACAGGGTTAAGCGGGGCCAACGTCCTGACTTTC. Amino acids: CASSVFTGLSGANVLTF.

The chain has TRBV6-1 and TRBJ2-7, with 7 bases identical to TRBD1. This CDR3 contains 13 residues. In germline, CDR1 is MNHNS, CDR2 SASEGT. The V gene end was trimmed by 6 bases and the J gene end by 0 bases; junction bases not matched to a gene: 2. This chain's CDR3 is CASRTGISYEQYF. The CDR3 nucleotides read TGTGCCAGCAGGACAGGGATCTCCTACGAGCAGTACTTC.

The CDR3 sequence is CASSSGQNEKLFF. CDR3 in DNA: TGTGCCAGCAGTTCCGGACAGAATGAAAAACTGTTTTTT. The rearrangement uses TRBV28 and TRBJ1-4, with a weak D call TRBD1 (6 bases). Germline-derived CDR1 and CDR2 are MDHEN and SYDVKM. This CDR3 spans 13 amino acids. The V gene lost 4 bases and the J gene lost 5 bases, with 8 bases spanning the gap.

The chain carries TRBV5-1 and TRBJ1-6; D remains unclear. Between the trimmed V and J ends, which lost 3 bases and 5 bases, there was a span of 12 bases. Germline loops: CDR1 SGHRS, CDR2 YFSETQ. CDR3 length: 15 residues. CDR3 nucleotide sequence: TGCGCCAGCAGCTCCACTAACCTGCATAATTCACCCCTCCACTTT. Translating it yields CASSSTNLHNSPLHF.

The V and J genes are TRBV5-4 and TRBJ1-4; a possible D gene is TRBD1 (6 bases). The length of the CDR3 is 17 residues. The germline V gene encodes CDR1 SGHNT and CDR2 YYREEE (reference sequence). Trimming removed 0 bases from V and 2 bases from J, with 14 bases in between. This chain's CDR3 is CASSLEGYRATNEKLFF. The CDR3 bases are TGTGCCAGCAGCTTGGAGGGGTACAGGGCGACTAATGAAAAACTGTTTTTT.

In DNA, the CDR3 is TGTGCTAGTGGTTCGCTACTAGCGGGGGGTCACAATGAGCAGTTCTTC. Residues: CASGSLLAGGHNEQFF. The chain joins TRBV12-5 to TRBJ2-1; the match to TRBD2 covers 12 bases. V lost 4 bases and J lost 5; bases outside the gene matches: 6. This CDR3 contains 16 residues. The germline V gene encodes CDR1 LGHNT and CDR2 FRNRAP.

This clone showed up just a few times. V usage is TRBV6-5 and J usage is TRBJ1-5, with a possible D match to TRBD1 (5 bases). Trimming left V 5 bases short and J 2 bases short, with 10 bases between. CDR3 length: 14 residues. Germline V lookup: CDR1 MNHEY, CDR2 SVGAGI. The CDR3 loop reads CASSPRQRNQPQHF. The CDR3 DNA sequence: TGTGCCAGCAGTCCGCGACAGCGCAATCAGCCCCAGCATTTT.